This is a list of T cell receptor beta chains from one sample in a study of control samples from healthy donors and cancer patients. Some clones are missing from TCRdb's copy, which holds only in-frame ones; the method was immunoSEQ multiplex PCR. Of 75,000 to 90,000 clones in the sample, around nine tenths were seen once. The sequenced material came from blood. Receptor source: a man in his fifties or sixties in good health. The CDR3 runs from the conserved cysteine through the conserved F or W. D genes are given only for firm matches. A row's size may be missing; if present it is once, few, many or a size class.

J: TRBJ1-3
size: .
V: TRBV24-1
D: TRBD1
length: 16
CDR3: CATSDPRDSSGNTIYF
DNA: TGTGCCACCAGTGACCCCCGGGACAGCTCTGGAAACACCATATATTTT

J: TRBJ2-7
size: .
V: TRBV10-1
D: TRBD1
length: 12
CDR3: CASNGQGPEQYF
DNA: TGCGCCAGCAATGGACAGGGGCCCGAGCAGTACTTC

J: TRBJ1-2
size: .
V: TRBV5-6
D: TRBD1
length: 14
CDR3: CASSLQGANYGYTF
DNA: TGTGCCAGCAGCTTGCAGGGGGCTAACTATGGCTACACCTTC

J: TRBJ2-5
size: .
V: TRBV7-2
D: .
length: 14
CDR3: CASSPPGSRETQYF
DNA: TGTGCCAGCAGCCCTCCCGGGTCAAGAGAGACCCAGTACTTC

J: TRBJ1-2
size: .
V: TRBV30
D: .
length: 12
CDR3: CAWSTGQSGYTF
DNA: TGTGCCTGGAGTACCGGACAAAGCGGCTACACCTTC

J: TRBJ1-5
size: once
V: TRBV20-1
D: .
length: 13
CDR3: CSASQGRNQPQHF
DNA: TGCAGTGCTAGTCAGGGACGCAATCAGCCCCAGCATTTT

J: TRBJ1-2
size: .
V: TRBV4-1
D: TRBD1
length: 16
CDR3: CASSQVAGGANYGYTF
DNA: TGCGCCAGCAGCCAAGTTGCAGGGGGAGCTAACTATGGCTACACCTTC

J: TRBJ1-4
size: .
V: TRBV5-1
D: .
length: 13
CDR3: CASSLTVGEKLFF
DNA: TGCGCCAGCAGCTTGACCGTCGGTGAAAAACTGTTTTTT

J: TRBJ2-1
size: .
V: TRBV11-2
D: .
length: 16
CDR3: CASTQRRGFLNNEQFF
DNA: TGTGCCAGCACCCAAAGACGGGGATTTCTTAACAATGAGCAGTTCTTC

J: TRBJ2-7
size: once
V: TRBV12-3/TRBV12-4
D: .
length: 12
CDR3: CASSLEGYEQYF
DNA: TGTGCCAGCAGTTTAGAGGGCTACGAGCAGTACTTC

J: TRBJ1-2
size: .
V: TRBV28
D: .
length: 13
CDR3: CASTPTVDYGYTF
DNA: TGTGCCAGTACTCCAACAGTAGACTATGGCTACACCTTC

J: TRBJ2-7
size: .
V: TRBV12-3/TRBV12-4
D: TRBD1
length: 13
CDR3: CASGRGDRYEQYF
DNA: TGTGCCAGCGGCCGAGGGGACAGATACGAGCAGTACTTC

J: TRBJ1-1
size: .
V: TRBV12-3/TRBV12-4
D: .
length: 11
CDR3: CASSSRVEAFF
DNA: TGTGCCAGCAGTTCTCGGGTAGAAGCTTTCTTT

J: TRBJ1-2
size: .
V: TRBV9
D: .
length: 15
CDR3: CASSALGSANYGYTF
DNA: TGTGCCAGCAGCGCGTTGGGCTCAGCTAACTATGGCTACACCTTC

J: TRBJ1-2
size: .
V: TRBV4-1
D: .
length: 15
CDR3: CASSHPGTRLYGYTF
DNA: TGCGCCAGCAGCCACCCAGGGACTCGCCTATATGGCTACACCTTC

J: TRBJ2-2
size: .
V: TRBV27
D: .
length: 14
CDR3: CASSLGRRPGELFF
DNA: TGTGCCAGCAGTTTAGGTCGGCGGCCCGGGGAGCTGTTTTTT

J: TRBJ1-2
size: .
V: TRBV6-5
D: .
length: 14
CDR3: CASRNPGQPYGYTF
DNA: TGTGCCAGCAGGAATCCTGGACAGCCCTATGGCTACACCTTC

J: TRBJ2-5
size: .
V: TRBV3-1/TRBV3-2
D: TRBD2
length: 18
CDR3: CASSPGTSGGDSQETQYF
DNA: TGTGCCAGCAGCCCCGGGACTAGCGGGGGGGATTCCCAAGAGACCCAGTACTTC

J: TRBJ1-2
size: .
V: TRBV30
D: .
length: 14
CDR3: CAWSVRGGNYGYTF
DNA: TGTGCCTGGAGTGTACGGGGGGGGAACTATGGCTACACCTTC

J: TRBJ1-3
size: .
V: TRBV18
D: .
length: 17
CDR3: CASSPPVGTISGNTIYF
DNA: TGTGCCAGCTCACCACCGGTGGGGACTATCTCTGGAAACACCATATATTTT

J: TRBJ1-2
size: .
V: TRBV6-5
D: .
length: 13
CDR3: CASSYDARYGYTF
DNA: TGTGCCAGCAGTTACGACGCCCGGTATGGCTACACCTTC

J: TRBJ2-1
size: .
V: TRBV7-9
D: .
length: 15
CDR3: CASSLARRRGNEQFF
DNA: TGTGCCAGCAGCTTAGCCAGAAGAAGGGGAAATGAGCAGTTCTTC

J: TRBJ1-1
size: once
V: TRBV5-1
D: TRBD1
length: 16
CDR3: CASSLTVTGLNTEAFF
DNA: TGCGCCAGCAGCTTGACCGTGACAGGGCTGAACACTGAAGCTTTCTTT

J: TRBJ2-7
size: .
V: TRBV5-1
D: .
length: 13
CDR3: CASRDLSSYEQYF
DNA: TGCGCCAGTAGGGATTTAAGCTCCTACGAGCAGTACTTC

J: TRBJ2-1
size: .
V: TRBV12-1
D: .
length: 14
CDR3: CASSFAGTSYEQFF
DNA: TGTGCCAGCAGCTTTGCAGGTACTAGCTATGAGCAGTTCTTC

J: TRBJ2-7
size: .
V: TRBV19
D: TRBD1
length: 14
CDR3: CASSWDRGEDEQYF
DNA: TGTGCCAGTAGTTGGGACAGGGGCGAAGACGAGCAGTACTTC

J: TRBJ1-1
size: .
V: TRBV24-1
D: .
length: 13
CDR3: CATSDRRGTEAFF
DNA: TGTGCCACCAGTGATCGAAGGGGCACTGAAGCTTTCTTT

J: TRBJ2-3
size: .
V: TRBV11-2
D: TRBD1
length: 15
CDR3: CASSWDRGDADTQYF
DNA: TGTGCCAGCAGCTGGGACAGGGGGGACGCAGATACGCAGTATTTT

J: TRBJ2-1
size: .
V: TRBV18
D: .
length: 13
CDR3: CASSPPRVGEQFF
DNA: TGTGCCAGCTCACCACCCAGGGTCGGTGAGCAGTTCTTC

J: TRBJ1-1
size: .
V: TRBV7-2
D: TRBD1
length: 15
CDR3: CASSPQGGVGTEAFF
DNA: TGTGCCAGCAGCCCCCAGGGGGGGGTGGGCACTGAAGCTTTCTTT

J: TRBJ1-2
size: .
V: TRBV5-4
D: .
length: 13
CDR3: CASSLTGERGYTF
DNA: TGTGCCAGCAGCTTGACAGGCGAACGGGGCTACACCTTC

J: TRBJ2-3
size: once
V: TRBV19
D: TRBD2
length: 14
CDR3: CASSAGGSTDTQYF
DNA: TGTGCCAGTAGTGCGGGGGGGAGCACAGATACGCAGTATTTT

J: TRBJ2-6
size: .
V: TRBV13
D: TRBD2
length: 18
CDR3: CASSPSLAGGFGANVLTF
DNA: TGTGCCAGCAGCCCCTCTCTAGCGGGGGGCTTCGGGGCCAACGTCCTGACTTTC

J: TRBJ1-2
size: .
V: TRBV7-8
D: TRBD1
length: 16
CDR3: CASSLGQGALSYGYTF
DNA: TGTGCCAGCAGCTTAGGACAGGGGGCGCTGAGCTATGGCTACACCTTC

J: TRBJ1-1
size: .
V: TRBV18
D: .
length: 16
CDR3: CASSPYLDVLNTEAFF
DNA: TGTGCCAGCTCACCCTACTTGGACGTACTAAACACTGAAGCTTTCTTT

J: TRBJ1-1
size: .
V: TRBV19
D: .
length: 13
CDR3: CASSMGMGAEAFF
DNA: TGTGCCAGTAGTATGGGGATGGGGGCTGAAGCTTTCTTT

J: TRBJ1-2
size: .
V: TRBV4-2
D: .
length: 14
CDR3: CASSQDRQGGGYTF
DNA: TGTGCCAGCAGCCAAGATCGTCAGGGAGGGGGCTACACCTTC

J: TRBJ2-1
size: .
V: TRBV9
D: TRBD2
length: 17
CDR3: CASSVGSGGSRYNEQFF
DNA: TGTGCCAGCAGCGTAGGTTCGGGAGGGTCTCGGTACAATGAGCAGTTCTTC

J: TRBJ1-4
size: .
V: TRBV5-1
D: TRBD1
length: 14
CDR3: CASSTGGSYEKLFF
DNA: TGCGCCAGCTCTACAGGGGGGTCCTATGAAAAACTGTTTTTT

J: TRBJ2-7
size: .
V: TRBV7-9
D: .
length: 13
CDR3: CASSLTGEYEQYF
DNA: TGTGCCAGCAGCTTGACGGGGGAGTACGAGCAGTACTTC

J: TRBJ2-2
size: .
V: TRBV30
D: .
length: 14
CDR3: CAWSILGGPGELFF
DNA: TGTGCCTGGAGTATCCTCGGGGGACCCGGGGAGCTGTTTTTT

J: TRBJ1-6
size: .
V: TRBV7-9
D: .
length: 14
CDR3: CASSFDSNNSPLHF
DNA: TGTGCCAGCAGCTTTGACAGTAATAATTCACCCCTCCACTTT

J: TRBJ1-2
size: once
V: TRBV2
D: TRBD1
length: 13
CDR3: CASRYRQGDGYTF
DNA: TGTGCCAGCAGATATAGACAGGGGGATGGCTACACCTTC

J: TRBJ1-3
size: .
V: TRBV5-1
D: TRBD1
length: 15
CDR3: CASSLRQGAGNTIYF
DNA: TGCGCCAGCAGCTTGAGACAGGGAGCTGGAAACACCATATATTTT

J: TRBJ2-7
size: once
V: TRBV20-1
D: .
length: 13
CDR3: CSASPPGTYEQYF
DNA: TGCAGTGCAAGTCCCCCGGGCACCTACGAGCAGTACTTC

J: TRBJ2-7
size: .
V: TRBV19
D: TRBD1
length: 14
CDR3: CASSIGQGRYEQYF
DNA: TGTGCCAGTAGTATAGGACAGGGCCGATACGAGCAGTACTTC

J: TRBJ1-4
size: .
V: TRBV6-5
D: .
length: 14
CDR3: CASSQTATNEKLFF
DNA: TGTGCCAGCAGCCAGACAGCAACTAATGAAAAACTGTTTTTT

J: TRBJ1-2
size: .
V: TRBV10-3
D: .
length: 16
CDR3: CAISETGDTGSYGYTF
DNA: TGTGCCATCAGTGAAACGGGGGACACAGGGAGCTATGGCTACACCTTC

J: TRBJ1-5
size: .
V: TRBV30
D: .
length: 14
CDR3: CAWSAVSYLQPQHF
DNA: TGTGCCTGGAGCGCTGTAAGCTATCTCCAGCCCCAGCATTTT

J: TRBJ2-7
size: once
V: TRBV24-1
D: .
length: 16
CDR3: CATSVICRYRQYEQYF
DNA: TGTGCCACCAGTGTGATTTGTAGGTACAGACAATACGAGCAGTACTTC

J: TRBJ1-4
size: once
V: TRBV6-5
D: .
length: 16
CDR3: CASSYSSNVVNEKLFF
DNA: TGTGCCAGCAGTTACTCGAGTAATGTAGTTAATGAAAAACTGTTTTTT

J: TRBJ1-3
size: .
V: TRBV6-5
D: .
length: 14
CDR3: CASSIRGSGNTIYF
DNA: TGTGCCAGCAGTATTAGGGGTTCTGGAAACACCATATATTTT

J: TRBJ1-1
size: few
V: TRBV9
D: .
length: 14
CDR3: CASSPKTLYTEAFF
DNA: TGTGCCAGCAGCCCTAAAACATTGTACACTGAAGCTTTCTTT

J: TRBJ2-6
size: few
V: TRBV5-4
D: TRBD1
length: 17
CDR3: CASSMGQRYSGANVLTF
DNA: TGTGCCAGCAGCATGGGACAGAGATACTCTGGGGCCAACGTCCTGACTTTC